Each of the 25 T cell receptor beta chains below was sequenced from the same sample in a study of cytomegalovirus exposure and HLA in healthy donors. Primers: 60 Vbeta forward and 13 Jbeta reverse. This table comes from immunoSEQ multiplex PCR, and its TCRdb copy is limited to in-frame clones, with some not included. The sample consists of tens of thousands of clones, under 85% of them appearing once. Sequences were obtained from PBMCs. The source is a man aged 25-45 years in good health and CMV-seronegative.

This clone was seen only a few times. This sequence joins TRBV28 and TRBJ2-1; D is unresolved. V was shortened by 6 bases and J by 3 bases, with 9 bases between the two germline ends. The germline CDR1 and CDR2 sequences are MDHEN and SYDVKM. The CDR3 covers 13 residues. The CDR3 is CASSPQSYNEQFF. The CDR3 DNA is TGTGCCAGCAGCCCACAAAGCTACAATGAGCAGTTCTTC.

This clone turned up a few times. The chain combines TRBV6-1 with TRBJ1-4; 8 bases map to TRBD1. Germline values: CDR1 MNHNS, CDR2 SASEGT. The CDR3 loop spans 14 amino acids. The trim removed 11 bases at V and 5 bases at J, leaving 10 bases unmatched. The CDR3 nucleotides are TGTGCCGCCACCGTGGGGACAGGAAATGAAAAACTGTTTTTT. Translated, it gives CAATVGTGNEKLFF.

The chain couples TRBV7-9 to TRBJ1-3; D is uncertain. The V gene lost 7 bases and the J gene lost 0 bases, with 13 bases spanning the gap. Germline-derived CDR1 and CDR2 are SEHNR and FQNEAQ (reference sequence). CDR3 length: 15 residues. Here the CDR3 reads CASIRSGVSGNTIYF. As DNA, the CDR3 is TGTGCCAGCATACGCTCAGGCGTCTCTGGAAACACCATATATTTT. The full variable domain, completed using reference TRBV7-9 and TRBJ1-3, is DTGVSQNPRHKITKRGQNVTFRCDPISEHNRLYWYRQTLGQGPEFLTYFQNEAQLEKSRLLSDRFSAERPKGSFSTLEIQRTEQGDSAMYLCASIRSGVSGNTIYFGEGSWLTVV.

This clone has only a few counts. This chain joins TRBV6-5 and TRBJ1-6; 7 bases are shared with TRBD1. This CDR3 region has 15 residues. CDR1 and CDR2 from the germline V gene are MNHEY and SVGAGI. The V and J ends lost 5 bases and 9 bases, in that order; junction bases with no gene match: 10. CDR3 sequence reads: CASSRSTGNSSPLHF. In DNA form, the CDR3 reads TGTGCCAGCAGTCGATCGACAGGGAACAGTTCACCCCTCCACTTT.

The V and J genes are TRBV5-1 and TRBJ2-3; D might be TRBD2 (6 bases). The germline V and J ends were trimmed by 3 bases and 0 bases, with 11 bases remaining between them. Germline values: CDR1 SGHRS, CDR2 YFSETQ. The CDR3 contains 15 residues. DNA of the CDR3: TGCGCCAGCAGCTCAAACGGGGGTAGCACAGATACGCAGTATTTT. Translated: CASSSNGGSTDTQYF.

This clone showed up just once. The rearrangement joins TRBV25-1 to TRBJ2-7, with 7 bases identical to TRBD1. V gave up 4 bases and J gave up 5 bases; unmatched junction bases: 8. Germline V gives CDR1 MGHDK, CDR2 SYGVNS. The CDR3 consists of 14 residues. CDR3 residues: CASSVDRVRHEQYF. In nucleotides, the CDR3 is TGTGCCAGCAGTGTAGACAGGGTCCGCCACGAGCAGTACTTC.

The CDR3: CASSRGAVYSTDTQYF. In DNA form, the CDR3 reads TGCGCCAGCAGCCGTGGGGCGGTGTACTCCACAGATACGCAGTATTTT. J is TRBJ2-3 and V is TRBV5-1; tentatively, D is TRBD1 (5 bases). This CDR3 contains 16 residues. V lost 4 bases and J lost 2, with 17 bases in between. CDR1 SGHRS and CDR2 YFSETQ come from the germline V gene.

There are a few counts of this clone. V is TRBV19 and J is TRBJ1-5; D is unresolved. Trimming shortened V by 5 bases and J by 0 bases, and 14 bases separated the two germline ends. Germline V gives CDR1 LNHDA, CDR2 SQIVND (reference sequence). The CDR3 runs 16 residues. This chain's CDR3 is CASSPHGRNSNQPQHF. The CDR3 nucleotides read TGTGCCAGTAGTCCCCACGGCAGGAATAGCAATCAGCCCCAGCATTTT.

The chain employs TRBV9 and TRBJ2-2; D is ambiguous. This CDR3 has 15 amino acids. The V gene lost 4 bases and the J gene lost 2 bases, with 12 bases spanning the gap. Germline V gene data show CDR1 as SGDLS and CDR2 as YYNGEE. Here the CDR3 reads CASSQSVANTGELFF. The CDR3 nucleotides are TGTGCCAGCAGCCAGTCGGTAGCCAACACCGGGGAGCTGTTTTTT.

The V and J genes are TRBV2 and TRBJ2-2; weak D call: TRBD2 (5 bases). Germline V lookup: CDR1 SNHLY, CDR2 FYNNEI. The length of the CDR3 is 13 residues. V was pared by 10 bases and J by 2 bases, with 11 bases between. CDR3 residues: CAIKAENTGELFF. The CDR3, as DNA: TGTGCCATTAAAGCGGAAAACACCGGGGAGCTGTTTTTT.

This chain connects TRBV4-3 to TRBJ1-2, with D tentatively TRBD1 (6 bases). This CDR3 spans 15 amino acids. Germline V CDR1 and CDR2: LGHNA, YSLEER. V was cut by 0 bases and J by 5 bases, with 13 bases left in between. The CDR3 loop reads CASSQDNRAFYGYTF. The CDR3 DNA is TGCGCCAGCAGCCAAGATAACAGGGCCTTTTATGGCTACACCTTC.

The V gene is TRBV5-1, the J gene TRBJ2-3, with a weak D call TRBD1 (5 bases). The V and J ends lost 5 bases and 6 bases respectively, with 16 bases between them. From germline, CDR1 is SGHRS and CDR2 YFSETQ. This CDR3 contains 14 residues. CDR3 sequence reads: CASSLNQGRDTQYF. The CDR3 DNA reads TGCGCCAGCAGTTTGAATCAGGGTAGGGATACGCAGTATTTT.

The rearrangement uses TRBV11-3 and TRBJ1-2; 7 bases fit TRBD1. This CDR3 comprises 16 residues. Germline CDR1 reads SGHNT; CDR2 reads YENEEA. V shed 7 bases, J shed 4 bases, and the junction held 15 bases outside the gene matches. CDR3 in DNA: TGTGCCAGCAATATACAGGGGAAGGATCCGGGCTATGGCTACACCTTC. Its translation is CASNIQGKDPGYGYTF.

The V call is TRBV29-1, the J call TRBJ1-2; tentatively, D is TRBD1 (5 bases). CDR1 is SQVTM, CDR2 ANQGSEA, per germline. The CDR3 runs to 14 residues. Trimming took off 2 bases at V and 1 base at J, with 11 bases between the two ends. The CDR3 protein is CSVESRGLNYGYTF. CDR3 coding DNA: TGCAGCGTTGAATCTAGGGGACTTAACTATGGCTACACCTTC.

This rearrangement joins TRBV18 to TRBJ1-1; tentative D call: TRBD1 (6 bases). Trimming left V 2 bases short and J 4 bases short, with 14 bases between. Germline assignment: CDR1 KGHSH and CDR2 LQKENI. This CDR3 is built from 15 residues. Here the CDR3 reads CASSPTGLRVTEAFF. In DNA, the CDR3 is TGTGCCAGCTCACCAACAGGGCTTCGGGTCACTGAAGCTTTCTTT. The entire variable domain, with the rest obtained from reference TRBV18 and TRBJ1-1, is as follows: NAGVMQNPRHLVRRRGQEARLRCSPMKGHSHVYWYRQLPEEGLKFMVYLQKENIIDESGMPKERFSAEFPKEGPSILRIQQVVRGDSAAYFCASSPTGLRVTEAFFGQGTRLTVV.

The chain couples TRBV18 to TRBJ1-6; no firm D call. In germline, CDR1 is KGHSH, CDR2 LQKENI. V shed 3 bases and J shed 9 bases, with 12 bases lying between them. The CDR3 loop spans 14 amino acids. CDR3 sequence reads: CASSPGAIGSPLHF. CDR3 bases: TGTGCCAGCTCACCCGGAGCTATCGGTTCACCCCTCCACTTT. Looking up the rest from reference TRBV18 and TRBJ1-6 gives the full variable domain: NAGVMQNPRHLVRRRGQEARLRCSPMKGHSHVYWYRQLPEEGLKFMVYLQKENIIDESGMPKERFSAEFPKEGPSILRIQQVVRGDSAAYFCASSPGAIGSPLHFGNGTRLTVT.

V and J are TRBV6-5 and TRBJ1-4, with a tentative D call TRBD1 (5 bases). The CDR3 extends over 15 amino acids. Germline V gene lookup returns CDR1 MNHEY and CDR2 SVGAGI. V was trimmed by 5 bases and J by 5 bases, leaving 15 bases between them. The chain's CDR3 is CASSTGGPGNEKLFF. The CDR3 DNA sequence: TGTGCCAGCAGTACCGGGGGTCCCGGAAATGAAAAACTGTTTTTT.

The chain uses TRBV19 and TRBJ2-3; 9 bases fit TRBD1. There are 14 residues in the CDR3. The junction had 5 bases not matched to a gene; V was cut back by 7 bases and J by 3 bases. CDR1 LNHDA and CDR2 SQIVND come from the germline V gene (reference sequence). CDR3 nucleotide sequence: TGTGCCAGTATTCCGACAGGGGGGACAGATACGCAGTATTTT. This sequence encodes CASIPTGGTDTQYF.

The chain is built from TRBV2 and TRBJ2-7; TRBD1 aligns across 7 bases. This CDR3 is built from 18 residues. CDR1 SNHLY and CDR2 FYNNEI come from the germline V gene. The V segment lost 3 bases and the J segment 0 bases; nucleotides outside the gene matches: 14. The CDR3 sequence: CASSEVVGTENLSYEQYF. In nucleotides, the CDR3 is TGTGCCAGCAGTGAGGTAGTTGGGACAGAAAATCTCTCCTACGAGCAGTACTTC.

The V gene is TRBV7-9, the J gene TRBJ2-7; 9 positions match TRBD1. CDR1 is SEHNR and CDR2 is FQNEAQ in the germline V gene (reference sequence). There are 14 residues in the CDR3. The V segment lost 5 bases and the J segment 3 bases; nucleotides outside the gene matches: 5. Here the CDR3 reads CASSNPGQGYEQYF. The CDR3 DNA reads TGTGCCAGCAGCAACCCGGGACAGGGCTACGAGCAGTACTTC.

The chain carries TRBV5-4 and TRBJ1-5; TRBD1 matches at 8 bases. Germline CDR1 reads SGHNT; CDR2 reads YYREEE (reference sequence). The CDR3 extends over 16 amino acids. J was trimmed by 0 bases and V by 4 bases; bases with no gene match: 6. This chain's CDR3 is CASSRTGSYSNQPQHF. The CDR3 bases are TGTGCCAGCAGCCGGACAGGGTCTTATAGCAATCAGCCCCAGCATTTT.

The gene calls are TRBV30 and TRBJ1-6; the match to TRBD1 covers 7 bases. The J segment lost 10 bases and the V segment lost 0 bases, leaving 9 bases of the junction unmatched. Germline values: CDR1 GTSNPN, CDR2 SVGIG (reference sequence). CDR3 length: 15 residues. Written as DNA, the CDR3 is TGTGCCTGGAGTGTACCGCCAGGGGGTATGTCACCCCTCCACTTT. Its translation is CAWSVPPGGMSPLHF.

V gene TRBV6-1 combines with J gene TRBJ1-1; a weak D match, TRBD1 (5 bases). Germline V gene data show CDR1 as MNHNS and CDR2 as SASEGT. With 6 bases removed from V and 6 bases from J, the gap between germline ends came to 11 bases. The CDR3 length is 12 residues. CDR3 in DNA: TGTGCCAGCAGAAAGGGCAGGGCTGAAGCTTTCTTT. Translating it yields CASRKGRAEAFF.

The chain carries TRBV6-5 and TRBJ2-4; TRBD2 is a possible D gene (5 bases). Germline-derived CDR1 and CDR2 are MNHEY and SVGAGI. V lost 5 bases to trimming and J lost 11 bases, with 19 bases between them. The length of the CDR3 is 14 residues. CDR3 sequence (DNA): TGTGCCAGCAGTCCCAACAAGTGGGGAGAGGTTCAGTACTTC. Translating it yields CASSPNKWGEVQYF.

This chain joins TRBV12-5 and TRBJ1-3, with 7 bases that match TRBD1. Looked up from germline, CDR1 is LGHNT and CDR2 is FRNRAP. Trimming removed 2 bases from V and 2 bases from J; junction bases left unmatched: 0. The CDR3 is 14 residues long. The CDR3 sequence: CASGLTGAGNTIYF. CDR3 bases: TGTGCTAGTGGTTTGACAGGGGCTGGAAACACCATATATTTT.